This TCR beta chain was documented in a study of response to subunit inactivated influenza vaccine. This clonotype was recorded at least ten times. TCRdb passed the RT-PCR reads through MiXCR, listing each CDR3 protein once. This sample has roughly 700,000 distinct CDR3 sequences, with more than 11% found just once. This CDR3 is built from 15 residues. CDR1 and CDR2 from the germline V gene are SGHTS and YDEGEE. The V segment lost 3 bases and the J segment 2 bases; nucleotides outside the gene matches: 6. The sequence derives from a man aged 50 to 59 who received an inactivated influenza vaccine. The rearrangement joins TRBV5-8 to TRBJ2-3; 7 positions match TRBD2. Material: PBMCs from blood, obtained around two weeks before vaccination. The DNA for the CDR3 is TGTGCCAGCAGCTGGACTAGGAGGGTCACAGATACGCAGTATTTT. Translation gives CASSWTRRVTDTQYF.